The 32 T cell receptor beta chains below come from one sample, sequenced in a study of blood T cell repertoires in COVID-19. Sequencing used immunoSEQ multiplex PCR; TCRdb keeps in-frame clones, though not all of them. The table has a few hundred thousand clones, 85% seen once; the top ten hold 3.6%. Sequencing was carried out using peripheral blood. Source of these receptors: a woman aged 18-35 years with acute or convalescent COVID-19.

This rearrangement joins TRBV5-4 to TRBJ2-3; 13 bases map to TRBD2. CDR3 length: 16 residues. V shed 2 bases and J 5 bases; nucleotides not matched to a gene: 5. CDR1 SGHNT and CDR2 YYREEE come from the germline V gene (reference sequence). The CDR3 here is CASSLLAGGPGDTQYF. Written as DNA, the CDR3 is TGTGCCAGCAGCTTACTAGCGGGAGGGCCCGGAGATACGCAGTATTTT.

A few counts support this clone. This sequence joins TRBV19 and TRBJ1-3; the D is unclear. The germline gives CDR1 LNHDA, CDR2 SQIVND (reference sequence). The CDR3 has 14 amino acids. Trimming shortened V by 7 bases and J by 0 bases, and 10 bases separated the two germline ends. CDR3 amino acids: CASNRGFSGNTIYF. CDR3 nucleotides: TGTGCCAGTAATCGGGGTTTCTCTGGAAACACCATATATTTT.

The CDR3 region has the DNA TGTGCCAGTAGTACACGACAGAAAAGTGAAGCTTTCTTT. Translating gives CASSTRQKSEAFF. The rearrangement links TRBV19 to TRBJ1-1; tentatively, D is TRBD1 (5 bases). The CDR3 loop spans 13 amino acids. Trimming pared 4 bases from V and 7 bases from J, leaving 13 bases between. From germline, CDR1 is LNHDA and CDR2 SQIVND (reference sequence).

The J gene is TRBJ1-6, the V gene TRBV9; D is uncertain. V lost 6 bases and J 7 bases, leaving 8 bases between the germline ends. CDR1 and CDR2 from the germline V gene are SGDLS and YYNGEE. The CDR3 spans 12 residues. The CDR3 nucleotides read TGTGCCAGCAATTCGGGGAATTCACCCCTCCACTTT. Its protein product is CASNSGNSPLHF.

The chain carries TRBV7-9 and TRBJ1-2; D call uncertain. This CDR3 comprises 13 residues. Germline V CDR1 and CDR2: SEHNR, FQNEAQ (reference sequence). Trimming removed 2 bases from V and 4 bases from J, with 8 bases in between. CDR3 sequence: CASSLYSPYGYTF. CDR3 in DNA: TGTGCCAGCAGCTTATATAGTCCCTATGGCTACACCTTC.

In its sample, this clone was seen a few times. V gene TRBV28 combines with J gene TRBJ1-1; 8 bases fit TRBD1. CDR1 is MDHEN, CDR2 SYDVKM, per germline. CDR3 length: 12 residues. V shed 5 bases and J 13 bases; nucleotides not matched to a gene: 9. CDR3 region: CASSKRTGWGFF. CDR3 sequence (DNA): TGTGCCAGCAGTAAAAGGACAGGGTGGGGTTTCTTT.

The count of this clone is one. The chain links TRBV5-1 to TRBJ1-5, with D tentatively TRBD1 (5 bases). V was pared by 4 bases and J by 3 bases, with 14 bases between. Per germline, CDR1 SGHRS and CDR2 YFSETQ. The length of the CDR3 is 15 residues. CDR3 coding DNA: TGCGCCAGCAGCCCGGCGGGGCTTTCCAATCAGCCCCAGCATTTT. Translating gives CASSPAGLSNQPQHF.

This clone has a single count. CDR3 DNA: TGTGCCAGCAGAAGAGGACAGATAATCTACGAGCAGTACTTC. Encoded protein: CASRRGQIIYEQYF. The chain couples TRBV2 to TRBJ2-7; D may be TRBD1 (6 bases). The V gene lost 6 bases and the J gene lost 3 bases, with 15 bases spanning the gap. The germline V gene encodes CDR1 SNHLY and CDR2 FYNNEI. This CDR3 contains 14 residues.

V is TRBV21-1 and J is TRBJ1-4; the table names TRBD1, a call not compared with the DNA. TRBV21-1 is recorded as a pseudogene. The CDR3 extends over 16 amino acids. For the CDR3, the DNA is TGTGCCAGCAGCAAAGACACCTTCCTTTTTAATGAAAAACTGTTTTTT. It yields the protein CASSKDTFLFNEKLFF.

This rearrangement joins TRBV4-2 to TRBJ1-2; tentatively, D is TRBD1 (5 bases). There are 15 residues in the CDR3. V lost 0 bases and J 6 bases, leaving 14 bases between the germline ends. CDR1 and CDR2 from the germline V gene are LGHNA and YNFKEQ. DNA for the CDR3: TGTGCCAGCAGCCAAGATTTAAGGGGTTTGAATGGCTACACCTTC. As protein: CASSQDLRGLNGYTF.

The chain joins TRBV7-6 to TRBJ1-5, with 9 bases fitting TRBD1. In germline, CDR1 is SGHVS, CDR2 FNYEAQ. The CDR3 consists of 15 residues. Trimming cost V 5 bases and J 3 bases; bases outside gene matches: 5. The CDR3 bases are TGTGCCAGCAGCCCACAGGGGGCCCTCAATCAGCCCCAGCATTTT. Amino acid sequence: CASSPQGALNQPQHF.

The chain employs TRBV2 and TRBJ1-2; a possible D gene is TRBD1 (6 bases). Looked up from germline, CDR1 is SNHLY and CDR2 is FYNNEI. Trimming left V 4 bases short and J 4 bases short, with 10 bases between. The CDR3 contains 13 residues. For the CDR3, the DNA is TGTGCCAGCAGTGCAGGGGTTACCTATGGCTACACCTTC. It yields the protein CASSAGVTYGYTF.

V and J are TRBV5-1 and TRBJ2-3; a possible D gene is TRBD2 (5 bases). Germline V CDR1 and CDR2: SGHRS, YFSETQ. CDR3 size: 16 residues. The ends were cut back, 2 bases at V and 4 bases at J, with 17 bases in the middle. The CDR3 sequence is CASSLRAGGLSDTQYF. As DNA, the CDR3 is TGCGCCAGCAGCTTAAGAGCAGGAGGCCTTTCAGATACGCAGTATTTT. The full variable domain, with the rest looked up from reference TRBV5-1 and TRBJ2-3, is KAGVTQTPRYLIKTRGQQVTLSCSPISGHRSVSWYQQTPGQGLQFLFEYFSETQRNKGNFPGRFSGRQFSNSRSEMNVSTLELGDSALYLCASSLRAGGLSDTQYFGPGTRLTVL.

This clone was counted once. The chain has TRBV9 and TRBJ2-2; 9 nucleotides match TRBD2. This CDR3 contains 16 residues. CDR1 is SGDLS and CDR2 is YYNGEE in the germline V gene. Trimming removed 3 bases from V and 5 bases from J; junction bases left unmatched: 8. In nucleotides, the CDR3 is TGTGCCAGCAGCGCTGGAGCGGGAGGAAAAACCGGGGAGCTGTTTTTT. It is translated as CASSAGAGGKTGELFF.

The gene calls are TRBV29-1 and TRBJ2-3; 9 positions match TRBD2. The CDR3 has 15 amino acids. Germline CDR1 is SQVTM and CDR2 is ANQGSEA. Trimming cost V 1 base and J 3 bases; bases outside gene matches: 5. The CDR3 nucleotides are TGCAGCGTTGAAGGAGAAGCGGGAGGAACAGATACGCAGTATTTT. Translation: CSVEGEAGGTDTQYF.

The chain uses TRBV5-1 and TRBJ2-1, with 7 positions matching TRBD1. This CDR3 is built from 14 residues. J was trimmed by 5 bases and V by 4 bases; bases with no gene match: 6. Germline values: CDR1 SGHRS, CDR2 YFSETQ. The CDR3 is CASSPGQSDNEQFF. In DNA, the CDR3 is TGCGCCAGCAGCCCGGGACAGTCCGACAATGAGCAGTTCTTC.

The chain links TRBV9 to TRBJ2-7, with TRBD2 identical over 7 bases. From germline, CDR1 is SGDLS and CDR2 YYNGEE. The junction had 1 base not matched to a gene; V was cut back by 1 base and J by 0 bases. The CDR3 extends over 14 amino acids. CDR3: CASSVLADSYEQYF. The CDR3 nucleotides read TGTGCCAGCAGCGTACTAGCGGACTCCTACGAGCAGTACTTC.

This chain connects TRBV1 to TRBJ2-7; no check of the table's D call, TRBD1, against the DNA was made. TRBV1 is reported as a pseudogene. There are 15 residues in the CDR3. DNA for the CDR3: TGCACCAGCAGCCAAGGGAACAGGACCCCCGACGAGCAGTACTTC. Protein sequence: CTSSQGNRTPDEQYF.

The chain joins TRBV5-1 to TRBJ2-3, with D possibly matching TRBD2 (5 bases). The CDR3 is 16 amino acids. Germline V gives CDR1 SGHRS, CDR2 YFSETQ. The ends were cut back, 2 bases at V and 3 bases at J, with 16 bases in the middle. The CDR3 loop is CASSLGDGRVTDTQYF. DNA of the CDR3: TGCGCCAGCAGCTTAGGTGATGGGAGAGTGACAGATACGCAGTATTTT.

This clone was counted only a few times. This sequence joins TRBV4-1 and TRBJ2-7; maybe TRBD1 (5 bases). V dropped 5 bases and J dropped 6 bases, with 14 bases sitting between them. The CDR3 contains 13 residues. Germline loops: CDR1 MGHRA, CDR2 YSYEKL. The CDR3 DNA follows: TGCGCCAGCAGCAAGACAGTTCTAAGCGAGCAGTACTTC. Translated, it gives CASSKTVLSEQYF.

The rearrangement links TRBV2 to TRBJ2-3, with 7 bases fitting TRBD1. The CDR3 contains 14 residues. Germline assignment: CDR1 SNHLY and CDR2 FYNNEI. The J segment lost 1 base and the V segment lost 11 bases, leaving 9 bases of the junction unmatched. The CDR3 coding sequence is TGTGCCTCTCGACAGGGATGGGGCACAGATACGCAGTATTTT. As protein: CASRQGWGTDTQYF.

This clone was observed a single time. The chain employs TRBV7-2 and TRBJ2-5; D is undetermined. The CDR3 runs 15 residues. The V and J ends lost 1 base and 1 base respectively, with 10 bases between them. Germline V CDR1 and CDR2: SGHTA, FQGNSA. The CDR3 region is CASSLGWRIQETQYF. Written as DNA, the CDR3 is TGTGCCAGCAGCTTAGGATGGCGGATCCAAGAGACCCAGTACTTC.

This clone occurred a few times. This chain joins TRBV5-8 and TRBJ1-1; D gene ambiguous. Trimming took 2 bases from V and 8 from J, leaving 13 bases between them. There are 13 residues in the CDR3. CDR1 and CDR2 (germline): SGHTS, YDEGEE. CDR3 DNA: TGTGCCAGCAGCTTTCGCGGTACCGAGGAAGCTTTCTTT. Its protein is CASSFRGTEEAFF.

The J gene is TRBJ1-2, the V gene TRBV9; D unclear. CDR3 length: 17 amino acids. The germline CDR1 and CDR2 sequences are SGDLS and YYNGEE. V was pared by 2 bases and J by 4 bases, with 21 bases between. The CDR3 DNA reads as TGTGCCAGCAGCGTGGCCGACCTTACATCGGCGGGCTATGGCTACACCTTC. It yields the protein CASSVADLTSAGYGYTF.

This clone was seen a handful of times. Other DNA sequences in this specimen translate into the identical CDR3. This chain joins TRBV19 and TRBJ2-7; 9 bases fit TRBD1. Germline CDR1 reads LNHDA; CDR2 reads SQIVND (reference sequence). The CDR3 contains 14 residues. The junction had 3 bases not matched to a gene; V was cut back by 5 bases and J by 1 base. CDR3 residues: CASSYGTGSYEQYF. The DNA of the CDR3 is TGTGCCAGTAGTTACGGGACAGGGTCCTACGAGCAGTACTTC.

The chain uses TRBV30 and TRBJ1-2; D is uncertain. The CDR3 is 12 amino acids. Germline V gives CDR1 GTSNPN, CDR2 SVGIG (reference sequence). V lost 4 bases to trimming and J lost 4 bases, with 10 bases between them. This CDR3 is CAWNGWSYGYTF. As DNA, the CDR3 is TGTGCCTGGAACGGATGGAGCTATGGCTACACCTTC. Looking up the rest from reference TRBV30 and TRBJ1-2 gives the full variable domain: SQTIHQWPATLVQPVGSPLSLECTVEGTSNPNLYWYRQAAGRGLQLLFYSVGIGQISSEVPQNLSASRPQDRQFILSSKKLLLSDSGFYLCAWNGWSYGYTFGSGTRLTVV.

The chain couples TRBV11-2 to TRBJ2-5, with D possibly being TRBD2 (7 bases). Germline V CDR1 and CDR2: SGHAT, FQNNGV. The V end lost 7 bases, the J end lost 3 bases, and 15 bases lay between the germline ends. The CDR3 is 14 amino acids. CDR3 DNA sequence: TGTGCCAGCACCCACGGCGGGGGCGAAGAGACCCAGTACTTC. Protein product: CASTHGGGEETQYF.

The chain employs TRBV13 and TRBJ2-2; 15 bases align to TRBD2. This CDR3 comprises 18 residues. Trimming took 5 bases from V and 1 from J; bases not matched to a gene: 5. In germline, CDR1 is PRHDT, CDR2 FYEKMQ (reference sequence). DNA for the CDR3: TGTGCCAGCAGCGCGGGGACTAGCGGGGGGCTGAACACCGGGGAGCTGTTTTTT. Translating it yields CASSAGTSGGLNTGELFF.

This chain links TRBV30 with TRBJ2-1; D possibly corresponds to TRBD2 (6 bases). The ends were cut back, 0 bases at V and 2 bases at J, with 11 bases in the middle. This CDR3 comprises 15 residues. Germline V gives CDR1 GTSNPN, CDR2 SVGIG (reference sequence). The CDR3 reads CAWSVRGSPYNEQFF. CDR3 DNA sequence: TGTGCCTGGAGTGTACGGGGGTCCCCCTACAATGAGCAGTTCTTC.

This chain uses TRBV2 with TRBJ1-1; TRBD1 matches 9 bases. The CDR3 extends over 13 amino acids. V trimming: 6 bases; J trimming: 5 bases; junction bases outside the gene matches: 4. The germline V gene has CDR1 SNHLY and CDR2 FYNNEI. The CDR3 loop reads CASRDRGRTEAFF. DNA for the CDR3: TGTGCCAGCAGGGACAGGGGCCGAACTGAAGCTTTCTTT.

In this sample, this clone turned up many times. The J gene is TRBJ2-7, the V gene TRBV5-1; possibly TRBD2 for D (6 bases). This CDR3 spans 14 amino acids. Trimming took 1 base from V and 6 from J, leaving 14 bases between them. Germline CDR1 is SGHRS and CDR2 is YFSETQ. The DNA for the CDR3 is TGCGCCAGCAGCTTGTTTGCGGGAACTTTCGAGCAGTACTTC. Protein: CASSLFAGTFEQYF.

The chain is built from TRBV11-2 and TRBJ2-7, with 8 bases matching TRBD1. This CDR3 is built from 15 residues. In germline, CDR1 is SGHAT, CDR2 FQNNGV. Unmatched junction bases numbered 8, after V lost 4 bases and J lost 3 bases. Here the CDR3 DNA reads TGTGCCAGCAGCTCGCGATTTGGACAGGGCTACGAGCAGTACTTC. Translating gives CASSSRFGQGYEQYF.